Below, 4 T cell receptor beta chains from the same sample are listed, as sequenced in a study of T cell repertoires in cytomegalovirus infection. These receptors' targets are unknown. In TCRdb, the reads were re-called with MiXCR into one record per CDR3 protein. The data contain about 130,000 distinct CDR3 sequences, over 25% of them singletons. Source: CD8+ T cells from cultured PBMCs, taken from culture after CMV antigen stimulation. These receptors came from a human donor in good health (CMV status not recorded). Some clones in this sample may be carry-over from other donors' samples.

The chain joins TRBV20-1 to TRBJ1-6; 7 bases are shared with TRBD1. Germline CDR1 reads DFQATT; CDR2 reads SNEGSKA (reference sequence). The CDR3 sequence is 14 residues long. Germline trimming cut 3 bases from V and 7 bases from J; bases unmatched to any gene: 6. CDR3 sequence: CSASDRAFNSPLHF. In DNA form, the CDR3 reads TGCAGTGCTAGTGACAGGGCTTTCAATTCACCCCTCCACTTT.

This clonotype was observed once. The CDR3 region is CASSQGGFGGYTF. The CDR3 DNA reads as TGCGCCAGCAGCCAAGGGGGTTTTGGCGGCTACACCTTC. The chain carries TRBV4-1 and TRBJ1-2; D is undetermined. There are 13 residues in the CDR3. Deletions cut 1 base from V and 8 bases from J, with 11 bases between. The germline V gene has CDR1 MGHRA and CDR2 YSYEKL.

The sample holds one count of this clonotype. The gene calls are TRBV4-3 and TRBJ2-7, with 8 bases fitting TRBD1. The CDR3 contains 13 residues. The germline CDR1 and CDR2 sequences are LGHNA and YSLEER. The ends lost 4 bases at V and 7 bases at J; junction bases unmatched: 6. The CDR3 region is CASSRDRSGEQYF. Here the CDR3 DNA reads TGCGCCAGCAGCCGGGACAGGTCTGGGGAGCAGTACTTC.

The chain is built from TRBV7-9 and TRBJ2-3; D is unclear. Trimming cost V 3 bases and J 0 bases, with 10 bases left between them. Germline CDR1 SEHNR, CDR2 FQNEAQ (reference sequence). This CDR3 spans 15 amino acids. CDR3 sequence: CASSFIGRSTDTQYF. CDR3 nucleotide sequence: TGTGCCAGCAGCTTTATAGGTCGGAGCACAGATACGCAGTATTTT.